The present T cell receptor beta chain was sequenced within a study of identical twins. TCRdb passed the 5' RACE reads through MiXCR, listing each CDR3 protein once. This sample yields about 890,000 distinct CDR3 sequences, of which around an eighth are seen a single time; 1.5% to 2% belongs to the top ten. CDR1 is SGHRS and CDR2 is YFSETQ in the germline V gene. The CDR3 contains 16 residues. V was cut by 4 bases and J by 2 bases, with 17 bases left in between. This clonotype came up many times. This same sample was also part of a study on yellow fever vaccine responses in identical twins.

The chain uses TRBV5-1 and TRBJ2-3; D ambiguous. The sequencing sample was made of PBMCs. This clonotype was sampled from a woman aged 18 to 35 in good health. CDR3 DNA sequence: TGCGCCAGCAGCGGCAGCAGAGGAACCCTCACAGATACGCAGTATTTT. This sequence encodes CASSGSRGTLTDTQYF.